The TCR beta chain under discussion was sequenced for a study of response to subunit inactivated influenza vaccine. Study-wide results and limits: It was suggested by the authors that few new T cells are recruited by each seasonal influenza vaccination.

In the case of this clonotype: Antigen unknown.

The CDR3 is 14 residues long. Germline V gives CDR1 MNHEY, CDR2 SVGAGI. Trimming stripped 4 bases from V and 2 bases from J, with 10 bases between. TCRdb re-analysed the RT-PCR reads in MiXCR, keeping a single row per CDR3 protein. Of around 520,000 distinct CDR3 sequences in the sample, less than 30% are singletons; the top ten hold 1.5% to 2%. The input for sequencing was CD4+ T cells sorted from PBMCs, taken roughly 5 days after vaccination. The clonotype originates from a man over 45 who received an inactivated influenza vaccine. V gene TRBV6-5 combines with J gene TRBJ2-3; D is perhaps TRBD1 (6 bases). In DNA form, the CDR3 reads TGTGCCAGCAGTTTCAGGGGAACCACAGATACGCAGTATTTT. It encodes CASSFRGTTDTQYF.